This T cell receptor (beta chain) is from a study of T cell responses to AZD1222 COVID-19 vaccine. Study summary: Researchers grouped second doses given at about 4 or about 12 weeks into one pool. Study conclusions and caveats: Reports indicate that nearly half of spike-specific TCRs are directed at unmutated variant regions.

V lost 4 bases and J lost 2, with 15 bases in between. CDR1 and CDR2 (germline): SGHRS, YFSETQ. The CDR3 is made up of 15 amino acids. Some clones are missing from TCRdb's copy, which holds only in-frame ones; the method was immunoSEQ multiplex PCR. The sample yields roughly 140,000 clones, about 90% seen once. Comments on this clone: Its antigen is unknown.

Sequenced material: peripheral blood, taken on day 0 of AZD1222 vaccination. The TCR was taken from an adult in good health. V and J are TRBV5-1 and TRBJ2-5; no definite D call. In DNA, the CDR3 is TGCGCCAGCAGCCCTTACAAGGTGGGGCAAGAGACCCAGTACTTC. Amino acids: CASSPYKVGQETQYF.